The clone carrying this T cell receptor (beta chain) was found a few times. These data originate in a study of blood T cell repertoires in COVID-19. Under the authors' procedure: Reference gene primer amplification yielded estimated nucleated cell counts. The repertoire was sequenced with immunoSEQ multiplex PCR; TCRdb's copy has only in-frame clones and lacks some. The V and J calls and clone size come from that table; D and trimming were worked out from the DNA. The sample includes 200,000 to 300,000 clones, 65% to 90% of them seen just once. Germline V lookup: CDR1 SGHKS, CDR2 YYEKEE (reference sequence). The CDR3 spans 13 residues. V shed 4 bases and J shed 3 bases, with 7 bases lying between them.

The material sequenced was peripheral blood. V and J are TRBV5-5 and TRBJ2-2; D gene unclear. The receptor's source is a man under 40 with active or convalescent COVID-19. Written as DNA, the CDR3 is TGTGCCAGCAGCCCTCGGGACACCGGGGAGCTGTTTTTT. Amino acid sequence: CASSPRDTGELFF.